This T cell receptor (beta chain) was profiled in a study of neoadjuvant anti-PD-1 for oral cavity cancer. Germline V CDR1 and CDR2: GTSNPN, SVGIG (reference sequence). The V end was cut by 2 bases, the J end by 4 bases, with 9 bases between. CDR3 size: 13 residues. As for time point: after neoadjuvant nivolumab, at surgical resection. Here immunoSEQ multiplex PCR was the method, and the copy in TCRdb shows in-frame clones only, minus some. The sample has 23,000 or so clones, roughly 29% seen once. The chain uses TRBV30 and TRBJ1-5; no definite D call. The sequence derives from a person aged 35-79 years with oral cavity squamous cell carcinoma. This specimen consisted of tumor tissue, obtained after nivolumab (anti-PD-1) treatment. The DNA for the CDR3 is TGTGCCTGGAGTATGTCCGTAAATCAGCCCCAGCATTTT. Translated: CAWSMSVNQPQHF.